These 23 T cell receptor beta chains share one sample of origin, sequenced in a study of T-cell reconstitution after alpha-beta-depleted transplantation in children. The library targeted TCRbeta and was prepared with unique molecular identifiers. From the PCR reads, TCRdb called clonotypes with MiXCR, one entry per CDR3 protein. Of some 150,000 distinct CDR3 sequences in the sample, roughly 8.8% are singletons; the top ten hold about a sixth. This sample comprised PBMCs, mostly from graft donor cells, obtained 180 days after TCRalphabeta/CD19-depleted stem cell transplant. The source is a female patient aged 2 to 10 who had a stem cell transplant for congenital amegakaryocytic thrombocytopenia, so the T cells may come from the graft donor.

This clonotype has a single count. V and J are TRBV20-1 and TRBJ2-7, with 9 bases fitting TRBD2. This CDR3 spans 13 amino acids. The germline V gene encodes CDR1 DFQATT and CDR2 SNEGSKA (reference sequence). J lost 4 bases, V lost 2 bases, and 3 bases had no gene match. The DNA for the CDR3 is TGCAGTGCTAGAAACGCGGGAGGGTACGAGCAGTACTTC. Its translation: CSARNAGGYEQYF.

The chain recombines TRBV30 with TRBJ2-7; D remains unclear. CDR3 length equals 11 residues. V was trimmed by 5 bases and J by 3 bases, leaving 8 bases between them. In germline, CDR1 is GTSNPN, CDR2 SVGIG (reference sequence). CDR3 protein: CAWGPYYEQYF. CDR3 in DNA: TGTGCCTGGGGACCTTACTACGAGCAGTACTTC. The variable domain in full, with the rest retrieved from reference TRBV30 and TRBJ2-7, is SQTIHQWPATLVQPVGSPLSLECTVEGTSNPNLYWYRQAAGRGLQLLFYSVGIGQISSEVPQNLSASRPQDRQFILSSKKLLLSDSGFYLCAWGPYYEQYFGPGTRLTVT.

This clonotype has ten or more counts. The chain is built from TRBV28 and TRBJ1-4; D call uncertain. In germline, CDR1 is MDHEN, CDR2 SYDVKM. The length of the CDR3 is 14 residues. With 3 bases removed from V and 8 bases from J, the gap between germline ends came to 13 bases. The CDR3 DNA is TGTGCCAGCAGTTTGACGGAAGTTCAGGAAAAACTGTTTTTT. This encodes CASSLTEVQEKLFF. The complete variable domain, with remaining parts taken from reference TRBV28 and TRBJ1-4, reads DVKVTQSSRYLVKRTGEKVFLECVQDMDHENMFWYRQDPGLGLRLIYFSYDVKMKEKGDIPEGYSVSREKKERFSLILESASTNQTSMYLCASSLTEVQEKLFFGSGTQLSVL.

As to this clonotype: A clone one base away is much larger, so this may be a read error. The chain combines TRBV12-3 or TRBV12-4 with TRBJ2-1; D remains unclear. This CDR3 is built from 13 residues. V shed 8 bases and J shed 4 bases, with 12 bases lying between them. The chain's CDR3 is CASGWTGYNEQFF. CDR3 DNA sequence: TGTGCCAGCGGCTGGACGGGTTACAATGAGCAGTTCTTC.

Comment on this clonotype: A much larger clone lies a single base off, so this may be a read error. V usage is TRBV20-1 and J usage is TRBJ2-7; 10 bases align to TRBD2. The junction had 10 bases not matched to a gene; V was cut back by 5 bases and J by 3 bases. The CDR3 covers 15 residues. CDR1 and CDR2 (germline): DFQATT, SNEGSKA (reference sequence). The CDR3 DNA reads as TGCAGTGCTGGAGTAAGCACTAGCGGGATCTACGAGCAGTACTTC. This encodes CSAGVSTSGIYEQYF.

This clonotype was recorded at least ten times. The chain carries TRBV28 and TRBJ2-1; D unclear. The CDR3 loop spans 18 amino acids. The V gene's germline CDR1 is MDHEN and CDR2 SYDVKM. Trimming removed 2 bases from V and 0 bases from J, with 17 bases in between. CDR3 coding DNA: TGTGCCAGCAGTTTAGTGAAGGGAATTTCGAGCTCCTACAATGAGCAGTTCTTC. Translated, it gives CASSLVKGISSSYNEQFF.

In this sample, this clonotype turned up many times. V is TRBV15 and J is TRBJ2-7; TRBD1 matches at 7 bases. CDR1 is LNHNV, CDR2 YYDKDF, per germline (reference sequence). The CDR3 is 16 amino acids. Trimming cost V 3 bases and J 3 bases; bases outside gene matches: 11. The CDR3: CATSSRTGDNLYEQYF. CDR3 coding DNA: TGTGCCACCAGCAGCCGGACAGGCGATAACCTCTACGAGCAGTACTTC.

This clonotype was picked up a small number of times. This chain connects TRBV20-1 to TRBJ2-1; 7 bases line up with TRBD2. Germline V gene lookup returns CDR1 DFQATT and CDR2 SNEGSKA (reference sequence). CDR3 size: 13 residues. The V gene end was trimmed by 2 bases and the J gene end by 8 bases; junction bases not matched to a gene: 6. CDR3 region: CSARSGVGDEQFF. DNA of the CDR3: TGCAGTGCTAGAAGCGGGGTTGGAGATGAGCAGTTCTTC.

The rearrangement links TRBV6-5 to TRBJ2-7, with TRBD2 matching over 8 bases. J gave up 4 bases and V 2 bases, and 7 bases lay outside the gene matches. The CDR3 sequence is 15 residues long. CDR1 MNHEY and CDR2 SVGAGI come from the germline V gene. CDR3 in amino acids: CASSYPSGSRYEQYF. For the CDR3, the DNA is TGTGCCAGCAGTTACCCGAGCGGGAGTAGGTACGAGCAGTACTTC.

This clonotype was found many times. The rearrangement joins TRBV20-1 to TRBJ2-7; tentative D call: TRBD1 (6 bases). The germline V gene encodes CDR1 DFQATT and CDR2 SNEGSKA (reference sequence). Trimming left V 3 bases short and J 2 bases short, with 14 bases between. The CDR3 has 14 residues. Written as DNA, the CDR3 is TGCAGTGCTAGGATGGCAGGGGATCCCTACGAGCAGTACTTC. The encoded protein is CSARMAGDPYEQYF.

This clonotype has a handful of counts. This chain joins TRBV5-1 and TRBJ2-5, with 8 bases identical to TRBD2. Per germline, CDR1 SGHRS and CDR2 YFSETQ. The CDR3 spans 13 residues. V dropped 4 bases and J dropped 9; count of bases not matched to a gene: 8. CDR3 residues: CASSGAGGGAQYF. In DNA form, the CDR3 reads TGCGCCAGCAGCGGCGCGGGAGGAGGGGCCCAGTACTTC.

The chain is built from TRBV2 and TRBJ2-5, with D perhaps matching TRBD2 (6 bases). Trimming took off 5 bases at V and 4 bases at J, with 14 bases between the two ends. This CDR3 has 14 residues. The germline CDR1 and CDR2 sequences are SNHLY and FYNNEI. The CDR3 spells CASSLFAGSETQYF. DNA of the CDR3: TGTGCCAGCAGTCTGTTTGCGGGATCAGAGACCCAGTACTTC.

This clonotype was found many times. V gene TRBV5-1 combines with J gene TRBJ2-5; D is tentatively TRBD1 or TRBD2 (5 bases each). In germline, CDR1 is SGHRS, CDR2 YFSETQ. V was cut by 3 bases and J by 0 bases, with 15 bases left in between. The CDR3 consists of 16 residues. The CDR3 is CASSSVYGTDQETQYF. In DNA, the CDR3 is TGCGCCAGCAGCTCGGTATACGGGACGGACCAAGAGACCCAGTACTTC.

At least ten counts were recorded for this clonotype. The chain is built from TRBV20-1 and TRBJ2-1; TRBD2 matches at 10 bases. The CDR3 extends over 15 amino acids. The V gene's germline CDR1 is DFQATT and CDR2 SNEGSKA (reference sequence). V lost 0 bases to trimming and J lost 10 bases; unmatched junction nucleotides: 9. CDR3 sequence: CSARDRGLAISEQFF. The CDR3 nucleotides are TGCAGTGCTAGAGACCGGGGACTAGCGATTTCCGAGCAGTTCTTC.

The sample holds many counts of this clonotype. The V call is TRBV20-1, the J call TRBJ2-1; D unresolved. Between the trimmed V and J ends, which lost 1 base and 7 bases, there was a span of 8 bases. This CDR3 spans 12 amino acids. Germline assignment: CDR1 DFQATT and CDR2 SNEGSKA (reference sequence). CDR3: CSARVRTNEQFF. The DNA of the CDR3 is TGCAGTGCTAGAGTTAGAACTAATGAGCAGTTCTTC.

This clonotype was counted ten times or more. The V gene is TRBV4-1, the J gene TRBJ2-3; D is uncertain. Trimming took off 4 bases at V and 1 base at J, with 12 bases between the two ends. Germline V gene sequence: CDR1 MGHRA, CDR2 YSYEKL. The CDR3 is made up of 15 amino acids. The CDR3 is CASSPDHPRTDTQYF. The CDR3 DNA follows: TGCGCCAGCAGCCCCGACCACCCCCGCACAGATACGCAGTATTTT.

This clonotype was observed at least ten times. The V gene is TRBV10-3, the J gene TRBJ1-2; 8 nucleotides align to TRBD1. The CDR3 contains 14 residues. Germline lookup yields CDR1 ENHRY and CDR2 SYGVKD. J lost 8 bases, V lost 9 bases, and 14 bases had no gene match. CDR3 in DNA: TGTGCCATGCGACAGGGGAGCGAAATTGGGGGCTACACCTTC. It codes for CAMRQGSEIGGYTF.

This clonotype was counted ten times or more. The J gene is TRBJ2-1, the V gene TRBV6-5; D might be TRBD1 or TRBD2, each matching 5 bases. The CDR3 has 16 amino acids. Germline CDR1 is MNHEY and CDR2 is SVGAGI. The V gene lost 2 bases and the J gene lost 2 bases, with 13 bases spanning the gap. The CDR3 DNA is TGTGCCAGCAGTTACACTGGGGACGGTGCCTACAATGAGCAGTTCTTC. Protein product: CASSYTGDGAYNEQFF.

This clonotype was counted ten times or more. This chain links TRBV12-3 or TRBV12-4 with TRBJ2-1; 9 positions agree with TRBD2. The CDR3 extends over 15 amino acids. Unmatched junction bases numbered 9, after V lost 7 bases and J lost 5 bases. DNA of the CDR3: TGTGCCAGCATCCCTAGCGGGGCGCCCAACAATGAGCAGTTCTTC. Translated: CASIPSGAPNNEQFF.

The table lists this clonotype with many counts. The V and J genes are TRBV27 and TRBJ1-5; D unresolved. CDR3 size: 17 residues. The germline gives CDR1 MNHEY, CDR2 SMNVEV (reference sequence). V was cut by 1 base and J by 5 bases, with 18 bases left in between. CDR3 residues: CASSLFLLGRTDQPQHF. The CDR3 DNA reads TGTGCCAGCAGTTTATTTCTTCTCGGCAGAACCGATCAGCCCCAGCATTTT.

CDR3 residues: CSAQKGVGKAEAFF. CDR3 nucleotides: TGCAGTGCCCAGAAAGGAGTGGGAAAGGCTGAAGCTTTCTTT. This rearrangement joins TRBV20-1 to TRBJ1-1; D call uncertain. The germline V and J ends were trimmed by 6 bases and 6 bases, with 20 bases remaining between them. The CDR3 runs to 14 residues. CDR1 is DFQATT, CDR2 SNEGSKA, per germline (reference sequence).

This clonotype was seen repeatedly, ten times or more. V and J are TRBV11-2 and TRBJ1-2, with D possibly TRBD1 on 6 matching bases. V lost 2 bases and J lost 5, with 12 bases in between. In germline, CDR1 is SGHAT, CDR2 FQNNGV. The CDR3 is 14 residues long. This chain's CDR3 is CASSLQGSRYGYTF. The CDR3 nucleotides read TGTGCCAGCAGCTTACAGGGGTCTCGGTATGGCTACACCTTC.

This clonotype was detected many times. The chain employs TRBV7-6 and TRBJ2-7; TRBD2 aligns across 8 bases. The CDR3 extends over 14 amino acids. After removal of 6 bases from V and 6 bases from J, the junction contained 10 bases not matched to a gene. Germline-derived CDR1 and CDR2 are SGHVS and FNYEAQ. The CDR3 protein is CASSTGGSWREQYF. In DNA, the CDR3 is TGTGCCAGCAGTACGGGGGGGTCATGGCGCGAGCAGTACTTC.